This T cell receptor (beta chain) was profiled in a study of response to subunit inactivated influenza vaccine. This CDR3 is built from 12 residues. V shed 6 bases and J shed 4 bases, with 10 bases lying between them. Germline V CDR1 and CDR2: DFQATT, SNEGSKA (reference sequence). TCRdb re-called the RT-PCR reads through MiXCR, storing one row per CDR3 protein. The table has approximately 500,000 distinct CDR3 sequences, 20% to 25% seen once. These data also featured in a second study, about T cells expressing NK-cell markers. As that report states: Scientists made TCR beta cDNA using 5'RACE template switching with UMIs. Sorted CD3+CD56+NKG2C+, CD3+CD56+NKG2C- and CD3+CD56-NKG2C+ T cells provided the TCR beta repertoires. One of eight sequenced donors was HCMV-seronegative; the other seven were seropositive. These same clonotypes (in a few donors) also led the CD3+CD56-NKG2C+ fraction. Expanded clones of NKG2C+ T cells had an unclear HCMV specificity.

The TCR sequence derives from a man in his fifties who received an inactivated influenza vaccine. This specimen was CD4+ T cells sorted from PBMCs, taken approximately 12 days after vaccination. The chain links TRBV20-1 to TRBJ1-5; D unclear. The CDR3 bases are TGCAGTGCAACAAGTCCGAATCAGCCCCAGCATTTT. As protein: CSATSPNQPQHF.